A single T cell receptor (beta chain) is shown here with its context. Its antigen is undetermined. As originally analysed: Filtering differed because ImmunoSEQ produced junction-only sequences that carried no quality scores. Profiled with immunoSEQ multiplex PCR; TCRdb holds only in-frame clones, not every one. The D gene and trimming were derived from the DNA, and the V and J assignments and clone size from that table. Found here are a few million clones, about 92% of them singletons; the top ten hold about 0.37%. This sample is part of a study of shared clonotypes between healthy human individuals. Findings and limits, study-wide: Few donors restricted represented genetic and exposure-history diversity.

The receptor's source is a man aged 18 to 30 in good health. Some clones in this sample may be carry-over from other donors' samples. Sample: naive CD4+ T cells from PBMCs. Subset specified: CD45RA+ positively selected.

The CDR3 sequence is CASSAPLADEQFF. In DNA, the CDR3 is TGTGCCAGCAGTGCCCCACTAGCCGATGAGCAGTTCTTC. J is TRBJ2-1 and V is TRBV6-1; tentative D call: TRBD2 (6 bases). Trimming removed 4 bases from V and 8 bases from J, with 12 bases in between. The length of the CDR3 is 13 residues. CDR1 MNHNS and CDR2 SASEGT come from the germline V gene.